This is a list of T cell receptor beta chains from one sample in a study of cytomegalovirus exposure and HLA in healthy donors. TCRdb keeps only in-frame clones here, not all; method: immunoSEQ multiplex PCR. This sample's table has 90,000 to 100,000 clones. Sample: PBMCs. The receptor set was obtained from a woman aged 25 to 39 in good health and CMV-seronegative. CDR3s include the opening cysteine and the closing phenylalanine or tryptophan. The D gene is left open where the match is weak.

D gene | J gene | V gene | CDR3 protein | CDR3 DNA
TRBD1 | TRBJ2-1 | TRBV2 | CASKLGQGIYNEQFF | TGTGCCAGCAAGTTAGGACAGGGAATCTACAATGAGCAGTTCTTC
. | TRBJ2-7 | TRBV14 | CASSRRDSYEQYF | TGTGCCAGCAGCCGGCGGGACAGCTACGAGCAGTACTTC
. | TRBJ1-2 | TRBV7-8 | CASSLGGPAPPLVDGYTF | TGTGCCAGCAGCTTAGGGGGGCCCGCACCCCCGCTTGTGGATGGCTACACCTTC
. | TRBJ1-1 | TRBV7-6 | CASSPSGLNTEAFF | TGTGCCAGCAGCCCATCAGGGTTGAACACTGAAGCTTTCTTT
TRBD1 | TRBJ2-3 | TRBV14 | CASSHLGTGYADTQYF | TGTGCCAGCAGCCACCTCGGGACAGGGTACGCAGATACGCAGTATTTT
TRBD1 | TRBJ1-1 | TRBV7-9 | CASSLGQGINEAFF | TGTGCCAGCAGCTTGGGACAGGGGATCAATGAAGCTTTCTTT
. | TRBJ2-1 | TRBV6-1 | CASSEVKPYNEQFF | TGTGCCAGCAGTGAAGTTAAGCCCTACAATGAGCAGTTCTTC
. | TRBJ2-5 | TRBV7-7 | CASSPQTGRGQETQYF | TGTGCTAGCAGCCCCCAAACGGGCAGGGGTCAAGAGACCCAGTACTTC
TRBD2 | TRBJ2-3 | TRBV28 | CASSFGGGGTDTQYF | TGTGCCAGCAGTTTCGGGGGCGGGGGGACAGATACGCAGTATTTT
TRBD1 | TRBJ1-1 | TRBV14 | CASSLGTGTEAFF | TGTGCCAGCAGCCTCGGGACAGGGACTGAAGCTTTCTTT
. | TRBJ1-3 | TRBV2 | CASKLTGSGNTIYF | TGTGCCAGCAAACTGACAGGCTCTGGAAACACCATATATTTT
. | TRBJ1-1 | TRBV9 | CASSLTGEATEAFF | TGTGCCAGCAGCCTGACCGGGGAAGCCACTGAAGCTTTCTTT
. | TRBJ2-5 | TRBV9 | CASRPPGAETQYF | TGTGCCAGTCGACCACCGGGAGCAGAGACCCAGTACTTC
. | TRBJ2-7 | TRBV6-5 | CACQDAYEQYF | TGTGCCTGTCAGGATGCCTACGAGCAGTACTTC
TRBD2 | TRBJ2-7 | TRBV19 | CASSGAQRELKQYF | TGTGCCAGTAGTGGGGCCCAGCGGGAGTTGAAGCAGTACTTC
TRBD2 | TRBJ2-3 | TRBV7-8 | CASSLLAALAADTQYF | TGTGCCAGCAGCTTACTAGCGGCCCTCGCCGCAGATACGCAGTATTTT
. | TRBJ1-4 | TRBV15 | CATSRSQGLATNEKLFF | TGTGCCACCAGCAGATCGCAGGGGCTTGCAACTAATGAAAAACTGTTTTTT
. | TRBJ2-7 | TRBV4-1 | CASSRVGRRQGGSEQYF | TGCGCCAGCAGCCGCGTAGGTAGGCGTCAGGGTGGAAGCGAGCAGTACTTC
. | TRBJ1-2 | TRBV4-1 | CASSQVSQNNYGYTF | TGCGCCAGCAGCCAAGTCTCTCAGAATAACTATGGCTACACCTTC
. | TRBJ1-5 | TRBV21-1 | CASSKEGRGASNQPQHF | TGTGCCAGCAGCAAAGAAGGGAGGGGAGCGAGCAATCAGCCCCAGCATTTT
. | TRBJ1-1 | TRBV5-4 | CASSSDILNTEAFF | TGTGCCAGCAGCTCGGACATACTGAACACTGAAGCTTTCTTT
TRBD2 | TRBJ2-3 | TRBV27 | CASSFGSAGGMRDTQYF | TGTGCCAGCAGTTTCGGATCGGCGGGAGGGATGAGAGATACGCAGTATTTT
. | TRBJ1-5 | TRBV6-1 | CASSLSQAKNQPQHF | TGTGCCAGCAGCCTCTCACAGGCCAAGAATCAGCCCCAGCATTTT
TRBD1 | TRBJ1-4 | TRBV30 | CAWSLTDRNDEKLFF | TGTGCCTGGAGTCTGACGGACAGGAATGACGAAAAACTGTTTTTT
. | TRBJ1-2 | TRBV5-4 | CASSLVAVGGYTF | TGTGCCAGCAGCTTGGTAGCTGTCGGTGGCTACACCTTC
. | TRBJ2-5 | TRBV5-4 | CASSLGGIQETQYF | TGTGCCAGCAGCTTGGGAGGGATCCAAGAGACCCAGTACTTC
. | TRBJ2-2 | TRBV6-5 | CASSYGSFTGELFF | TGTGCCAGCAGTTACGGGAGTTTCACCGGGGAGCTGTTTTTT
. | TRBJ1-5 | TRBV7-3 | CASSLVGGASNQPQHF | TGTGCCAGCAGCTTAGTTGGGGGGGCCAGCAATCAGCCCCAGCATTTT
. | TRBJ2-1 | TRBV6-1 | CASRPGDNEQFF | TGTGCCAGCAGGCCGGGAGACAATGAGCAGTTCTTC
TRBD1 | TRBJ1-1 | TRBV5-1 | CASSLGYEGARTEAFF | TGCGCCAGCAGCTTGGGGTATGAGGGGGCTAGGACTGAAGCTTTCTTT
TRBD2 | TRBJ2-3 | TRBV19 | CASSMAAGAGDTQYF | TGTGCCAGTAGTATGGCGGCGGGAGCGGGCGATACGCAGTATTTT
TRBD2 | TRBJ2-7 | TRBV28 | CASSFEREVAYEQYF | TGTGCCAGCAGTTTTGAGCGGGAGGTCGCCTACGAGCAGTACTTC
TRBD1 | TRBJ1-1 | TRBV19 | CASSPRTGGRVEAFF | TGTGCCAGTAGTCCCCGCACAGGGGGCAGGGTAGAAGCTTTCTTT
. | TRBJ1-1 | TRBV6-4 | CASRKEMNTEAFF | TGTGCCAGCAGAAAGGAGATGAACACTGAAGCTTTCTTT
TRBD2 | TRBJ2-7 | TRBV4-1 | CASSQEASGRAVSYEQYF | TGCGCCAGCAGCCAAGAGGCTAGCGGGAGAGCAGTTTCCTACGAGCAGTACTTC
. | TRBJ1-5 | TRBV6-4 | CASSDSTEESNQPQHF | TGTGCCAGCAGTGACTCGACAGAGGAGAGCAATCAGCCCCAGCATTTT
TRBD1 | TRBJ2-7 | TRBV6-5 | CASRTRGQGGYEQYF | TGTGCCAGCAGAACCCGGGGACAGGGAGGCTACGAGCAGTACTTC
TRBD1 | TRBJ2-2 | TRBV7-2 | CASSQDRGRGELFF | TGTGCCAGCAGCCAGGACAGGGGACGGGGGGAGCTGTTTTTT
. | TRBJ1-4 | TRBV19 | CASSTHTTTNEKLFF | TGTGCCAGTAGTACCCACACCACAACTAATGAAAAACTGTTTTTT
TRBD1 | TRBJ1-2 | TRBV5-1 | CASSLAPGTGHFGYGYTF | TGCGCCAGCAGCTTGGCCCCCGGGACAGGGCACTTTGGCTATGGCTACACCTTC
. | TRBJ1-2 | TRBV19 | CASSDTGGYTF | TGTGCCAGTTCGGACACCGGTGGCTACACCTTC
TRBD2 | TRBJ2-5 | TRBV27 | CASSPRIAGGETQYF | TGTGCCAGCAGTCCACGAATAGCGGGCGGAGAGACCCAGTACTTC
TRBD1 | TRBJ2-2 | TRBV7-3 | CASSLGFGTGTGLTGELFF | TGTGCCAGCAGCTTAGGGTTCGGGACCGGGACAGGGTTAACCGGGGAGCTGTTTTTT
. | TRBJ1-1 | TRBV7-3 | CASSPPGQNTEAFF | TGTGCCAGCAGCCCACCGGGACAGAACACTGAAGCTTTCTTT
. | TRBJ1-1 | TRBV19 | CASRVGSIAEAFF | TGTGCCAGTAGGGTCGGTAGTATCGCTGAAGCTTTCTTT
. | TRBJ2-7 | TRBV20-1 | CSLQEGHEQYF | TGCAGTCTACAGGAGGGTCACGAGCAGTACTTC
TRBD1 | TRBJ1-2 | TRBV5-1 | CASSLRQGSNYGYTF | TGCGCCAGCAGCCTCCGACAGGGATCTAACTATGGCTACACCTTC
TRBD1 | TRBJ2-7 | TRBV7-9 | CASSRQGFGYEQYF | TGTGCCAGCAGCCGACAGGGGTTCGGCTACGAGCAGTACTTC
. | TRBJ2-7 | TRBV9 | CAIPDRSYSYEQYF | TGTGCCATCCCGGACAGATCCTACTCCTACGAGCAGTACTTC
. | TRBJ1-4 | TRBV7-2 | CASSSSGHSNEKLFF | TGTGCCAGCAGCTCCTCCGGACACTCTAATGAAAAACTGTTTTTT
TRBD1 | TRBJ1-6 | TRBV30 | CAWSAPLRTGFNSPLHF | TGTGCCTGGAGTGCGCCCCTCCGGACAGGGTTTAATTCACCCCTCCACTTT
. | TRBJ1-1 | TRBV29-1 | CSVSGLTGTRSTEAFF | TGCAGCGTTTCCGGCCTGACAGGAACTCGGAGCACTGAAGCTTTCTTT
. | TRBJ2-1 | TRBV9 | CASSGKMEGYNEQFF | TGTGCCAGCAGCGGAAAGATGGAGGGCTACAATGAGCAGTTCTTC
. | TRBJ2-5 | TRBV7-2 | CASSLVAQETQYF | TGTGCCAGCAGCTTAGTAGCCCAAGAGACCCAGTACTTC